The 28 T cell receptor beta chains reported below all come from one sample, sequenced in a study of OX40 agonist ivuxolimab in advanced cancers. Clones were read by immunoSEQ multiplex PCR, and TCRdb kept only the in-frame ones, dropping some. The profile shows fewer than 55,000 clones, 87% of them singletons. Sequencing used CD4+ or CD8+ T cells sorted from blood, obtained in a trial of the OX40 agonist ivuxolimab. The source is an adult with an advanced solid tumor such as melanoma, head and neck, liver or kidney cancer.

The genes are TRBV7-2 and TRBJ2-1; D perhaps matches TRBD1 (5 bases). Germline values: CDR1 SGHTA, CDR2 FQGNSA. The CDR3 runs 16 residues. The V and J ends lost 1 base and 4 bases respectively, with 14 bases between them. CDR3 sequence: CASSLGPDTNYNEQFF. The DNA for the CDR3 is TGTGCCAGCAGCTTAGGCCCGGACACGAATTACAATGAGCAGTTCTTC.

The J gene is TRBJ1-5, the V gene TRBV9, with D possibly TRBD1 on 5 matching bases. The CDR3 spans 13 residues. V lost 3 bases and J 4 bases, leaving 8 bases between the germline ends. CDR1 is SGDLS, CDR2 YYNGEE, per germline. CDR3 region: CASSGGGNQPQHF. The DNA for the CDR3 is TGTGCCAGCAGCGGCGGGGGGAATCAGCCCCAGCATTTT. The variable domain in full, completed from reference TRBV9 and TRBJ1-5, reads DSGVTQTPKHLITATGQRVTLRCSPRSGDLSVYWYQQSLDQGLQFLIQYYNGEERAKGNILERFSAQQFPDLHSELNLSSLELGDSALYFCASSGGGNQPQHFGDGTRLSIL.

V is TRBV5-1 and J is TRBJ2-7; 7 bases line up with TRBD1. This CDR3 spans 15 amino acids. Germline loops: CDR1 SGHRS, CDR2 YFSETQ. Losses at the gene ends were 0 bases for V and 6 bases for J; bases not matched to a gene: 9. The CDR3 loop reads CASSLDLGQASEQYF. CDR3 nucleotides: TGCGCCAGCAGCTTGGACCTAGGACAGGCCTCCGAGCAGTACTTC.

The rearrangement links TRBV7-6 to TRBJ2-3; 8 bases line up with TRBD2. V shed 8 bases and J 1 base; nucleotides not matched to a gene: 5. The CDR3 has 14 residues. Per the germline V gene, CDR1 is SGHVS and CDR2 is FNYEAQ. CDR3 nucleotide sequence: TGTGCCAGCGGATTCGGGAGGGGCACAGATACGCAGTATTTT. Amino acid sequence: CASGFGRGTDTQYF.

The chain links TRBV29-1 to TRBJ2-7; 7 positions match TRBD1. The ends lost 3 bases at V and 3 bases at J; junction bases unmatched: 8. The CDR3 has 14 residues. The germline CDR1 and CDR2 sequences are SQVTM and ANQGSEA. CDR3 protein: CSVETGNSDYEQYF. The CDR3 DNA reads as TGCAGCGTTGAGACAGGGAACTCCGACTACGAGCAGTACTTC.

V gene TRBV27 combines with J gene TRBJ2-7; TRBD2 is a possible D gene (6 bases). V lost 5 bases and J 2 bases, leaving 10 bases between the germline ends. The length of the CDR3 is 13 residues. The germline V gene has CDR1 MNHEY and CDR2 SMNVEV (reference sequence). CDR3 nucleotides: TGTGCCAGCAGTCTCCGCGGGACCTACGAGCAGTACTTC. Its protein product is CASSLRGTYEQYF.

The rearrangement joins TRBV7-9 to TRBJ2-7, with TRBD1 identical over 9 bases. This CDR3 contains 14 residues. V dropped 5 bases and J dropped 4; count of bases not matched to a gene: 6. Germline V gives CDR1 SEHNR, CDR2 FQNEAQ (reference sequence). The CDR3: CASSIGTGPYEQYF. The CDR3 DNA follows: TGTGCCAGCAGCATCGGGACAGGGCCTTACGAGCAGTACTTC.

The chain is built from TRBV4-1 and TRBJ2-5; a possible D gene is TRBD1 (5 bases). With 0 bases removed from V and 1 base from J, the gap between germline ends came to 15 bases. The CDR3 is 17 residues long. Germline CDR1 reads MGHRA; CDR2 reads YSYEKL. The CDR3 DNA follows: TGCGCCAGCAGCCAAGATCAGGGCCGAACCTTCCAAGAGACCCAGTACTTC. It specifies CASSQDQGRTFQETQYF.

As DNA, the CDR3 is TGTGCCAGCAGCGGAAAGAGGACTAGCGGACTGAACACCGGGGAGCTGTTTTTT. The encoded protein is CASSGKRTSGLNTGELFF. The chain employs TRBV11-1 and TRBJ2-2; 10 bases are a match to TRBD2. The CDR3 runs 18 residues. Germline V gene sequence: CDR1 SGHAT, CDR2 FQDESV (reference sequence). After removal of 5 bases from V and 1 base from J, the junction contained 10 bases not matched to a gene.

V usage is TRBV5-6 and J usage is TRBJ2-5; D remains ambiguous. Near its end, the DNA agrees better with TRBJ2-7, so the J call may be wrong. The CDR3 has 16 amino acids. Germline CDR1 and CDR2: SGHDT and YYEEEE. CDR3 DNA: TGTGCCAGCAGCTTGGCCTCCGGCAGACTCAACTACGAGCAGTACTTC. It codes for CASSLASGRLNYEQYF.

This sequence joins TRBV6-5 and TRBJ2-3, with D possibly being TRBD1 (5 bases). Per germline, CDR1 MNHEY and CDR2 SVGAGI. V lost 5 bases, J lost 4 bases, and 10 bases lay in between. The CDR3 has 13 amino acids. As DNA, the CDR3 is TGTGCCAGCAGTCAGGGTTTTTCAGATACGCAGTATTTT. Translated: CASSQGFSDTQYF.

This chain joins TRBV6-4 and TRBJ1-6; the D is unclear. From germline, CDR1 is MRHNA and CDR2 SNTAGT. Trimming took off 6 bases at V and 3 bases at J, with 18 bases between the two ends. The CDR3 spans 17 residues. The CDR3 is CASRELASRDYNSPLHF. Written as DNA, the CDR3 is TGTGCCAGCAGGGAACTGGCTTCCCGGGACTATAATTCACCCCTCCACTTT.

The chain joins TRBV9 to TRBJ1-1; 7 positions agree with TRBD1. The CDR3 is 13 residues long. Germline lookup yields CDR1 SGDLS and CDR2 YYNGEE. Unmatched junction bases numbered 5, after V lost 6 bases and J lost 3 bases. CDR3 nucleotide sequence: TGTGCCAGCACCAAGACAGGGCACACTGAAGCTTTCTTT. Its protein is CASTKTGHTEAFF.

The chain combines TRBV4-1 with TRBJ1-1; D is unclear. The germline V gene encodes CDR1 MGHRA and CDR2 YSYEKL. The CDR3 has 12 residues. Trimming left V 2 bases short and J 0 bases short, with 1 base between. The chain's CDR3 is CASSQLNTEAFF. As DNA, the CDR3 is TGCGCCAGCAGCCAACTGAACACTGAAGCTTTCTTT.

This clone rates as medium-sized (0.01 to 0.1%). This chain connects TRBV11-3 to TRBJ2-1; 7 bases are a match to TRBD2. The CDR3 extends over 14 amino acids. Germline trimming cut 2 bases from V and 7 bases from J; bases unmatched to any gene: 5. Germline lookup yields CDR1 SGHNT and CDR2 YENEEA. As DNA, the CDR3 is TGTGCCAGCAGCTTAAGCGGGACCCGGAATGAGCAGTTCTTC. Translation: CASSLSGTRNEQFF.

The chain combines TRBV6-6 with TRBJ1-1, with a tentative D call TRBD1 (5 bases). The V gene's germline CDR1 is MNHNY and CDR2 SVGAGI (reference sequence). The CDR3 sequence is 15 residues long. Between the trimmed V and J ends, which lost 2 bases and 2 bases, there was a span of 12 bases. The CDR3 DNA follows: TGTGCCAGCAGTTACCGGGAGGGGAGTAACACTGAAGCTTTCTTT. It is translated as CASSYREGSNTEAFF.

The V and J genes are TRBV9 and TRBJ1-4; possible D gene TRBD1, 6 bases. The CDR3 has 13 residues. The germline V gene encodes CDR1 SGDLS and CDR2 YYNGEE. V was clipped by 3 bases and J by 6 bases, with 9 bases between them. In nucleotides, the CDR3 is TGTGCCAGCAGCGGAACAGGGTATGAAAAACTGTTTTTT. Its translation: CASSGTGYEKLFF.

The V and J genes are TRBV11-1 and TRBJ1-1, with a tentative D call TRBD1 (6 bases). The CDR3 has 15 amino acids. V was cut by 5 bases and J by 6 bases, with 19 bases left in between. The germline V gene has CDR1 SGHAT and CDR2 FQDESV (reference sequence). The CDR3 loop reads CASSPNTGLIPEAFF. CDR3 sequence (DNA): TGTGCCAGCAGCCCGAACACAGGGCTCATACCTGAAGCTTTCTTT.

The chain carries TRBV7-2 and TRBJ1-2; the match to TRBD1 covers 8 bases. Losses at the gene ends were 1 base for V and 2 bases for J; bases not matched to a gene: 3. CDR1 SGHTA and CDR2 FQGNSA come from the germline V gene. The CDR3 extends over 15 amino acids. CDR3 amino acids: CASSLGYRGNYGYTF. In DNA, the CDR3 is TGTGCCAGCAGCTTAGGGTACAGGGGGAACTATGGCTACACCTTC.

The chain recombines TRBV25-1 with TRBJ1-1, with D possibly TRBD1 on 5 matching bases. This CDR3 comprises 16 residues. V lost 2 bases and J 6 bases, leaving 19 bases between the germline ends. CDR1 and CDR2 from the germline V gene are MGHDK and SYGVNS. The CDR3 sequence: CASSELSLGVGAEAFF. The CDR3 DNA reads TGTGCCAGCAGTGAACTATCCCTTGGGGTGGGGGCTGAAGCTTTCTTT.

This chain uses TRBV11-2 with TRBJ2-1; D may be TRBD1 (6 bases). The CDR3 is 17 amino acids. Germline V gives CDR1 SGHAT, CDR2 FQNNGV. V lost 0 bases, J lost 0 bases, and 12 bases lay in between. The CDR3 DNA follows: TGTGCCAGCAGCTTAGAAACAGGGCTACTCTCCTACAATGAGCAGTTCTTC. Translating it yields CASSLETGLLSYNEQFF.

V usage is TRBV2 and J usage is TRBJ1-5, with unresolved D. Germline V gene lookup returns CDR1 SNHLY and CDR2 FYNNEI. V dropped 3 bases and J dropped 3 bases, with 6 bases sitting between them. The CDR3 has 13 amino acids. The CDR3 region has the DNA TGTGCCAGCAGTGATGACCTCAATCAGCCCCAGCATTTT. Translating gives CASSDDLNQPQHF. The full variable domain, in which reference TRBV2 and TRBJ1-5 provide the parts outside the CDR3, is EPEVTQTPSHQVTQMGQEVILRCVPISNHLYFYWYRQILGQKVEFLVSFYNNEISEKSEIFDDQFSVERPDGSNFTLKIRSTKLEDSAMYFCASSDDLNQPQHFGDGTRLSIL.

V and J are TRBV15 and TRBJ2-7; 7 bases line up with TRBD1. J lost 0 bases, V lost 4 bases, and 6 bases had no gene match. The CDR3 is 15 residues long. Germline loops: CDR1 LNHNV, CDR2 YYDKDF (reference sequence). The CDR3 nucleotides read TGTGCCACCAGCACCGGACAGGATAGCTCCTACGAGCAGTACTTC. Protein product: CATSTGQDSSYEQYF.

The V gene is TRBV28, the J gene TRBJ1-2; 9 bases are a match to TRBD1. Germline V gene lookup returns CDR1 MDHEN and CDR2 SYDVKM. Germline trimming cut 5 bases from V and 2 bases from J; bases unmatched to any gene: 18. The CDR3 spans 19 residues. The CDR3 spells CASSVLQGALAPSNYGYTF. The CDR3 region has the DNA TGTGCCAGCAGTGTCCTACAGGGGGCCCTAGCCCCGTCCAACTATGGCTACACCTTC.

This clone was counted a few times. The J gene is TRBJ1-1, the V gene TRBV19; a possible D gene is TRBD1 (5 bases). This CDR3 is 14 amino acids long. CDR1 and CDR2 from the germline V gene are LNHDA and SQIVND (reference sequence). Trimming left V 6 bases short and J 5 bases short, with 16 bases between. CDR3 DNA: TGTGCCAGTAGGACGGGACGTCCCCGGACTGAAGCTTTCTTT. Amino acids: CASRTGRPRTEAFF.

The J gene is TRBJ2-7, the V gene TRBV4-2, with a weak D call TRBD2 (6 bases). CDR1 and CDR2 (germline): LGHNA, YNFKEQ. The CDR3 has 15 residues. The germline V and J ends were trimmed by 0 bases and 2 bases, with 11 bases remaining between them. The CDR3 DNA reads as TGTGCCAGCAGCCAAGAGGCGGGGCAGCCCTACGAGCAGTACTTC. Translation: CASSQEAGQPYEQYF.

The gene calls are TRBV5-8 and TRBJ1-6; D is ambiguous. Trimming removed 0 bases at V and 1 base at J, with 11 bases between. CDR3 length: 17 amino acids. The germline V gene has CDR1 SGHTS and CDR2 YDEGEE. In DNA form, the CDR3 reads TGTGCCAGCAGCTTGGGAGGGAAAGGGTCCTATAATTCACCCCTCCACTTT. Translating it yields CASSLGGKGSYNSPLHF.

This clone rates as medium-sized. The gene calls are TRBV5-4 and TRBJ1-2; 7 bases match TRBD1. CDR3 length: 14 amino acids. The V and J ends lost 4 bases and 4 bases, in that order; junction bases with no gene match: 7. Looked up from germline, CDR1 is SGHNT and CDR2 is YYREEE (reference sequence). The CDR3 sequence: CASSTGTEPYGYTF. The CDR3 DNA is TGTGCCAGCAGCACCGGGACAGAACCCTATGGCTACACCTTC.